This T cell receptor (beta chain) was recovered during a study of blood T cell repertoires in COVID-19. This clone was detected once. The germline V gene encodes CDR1 LGHNA and CDR2 YNFKEQ. The CDR3 covers 17 residues. The V and J ends lost 0 bases and 3 bases respectively, with 15 bases between them. Only in-frame clones appear in the TCRdb table, and some are missing; sequencing was by immunoSEQ multiplex PCR. This table has fewer than 350,000 clones, 80% to 85% appearing once. This chain uses TRBV4-2 with TRBJ2-4, with D possibly TRBD2 on 5 matching bases. The receptor comes from a woman aged 55-69 years with active or convalescent COVID-19. The source material was peripheral blood. This chain's CDR3 is CASSQDRTAPGKNIQYF. The DNA for the CDR3 is TGTGCCAGCAGCCAAGACAGGACTGCCCCAGGCAAAAACATTCAGTACTTC.